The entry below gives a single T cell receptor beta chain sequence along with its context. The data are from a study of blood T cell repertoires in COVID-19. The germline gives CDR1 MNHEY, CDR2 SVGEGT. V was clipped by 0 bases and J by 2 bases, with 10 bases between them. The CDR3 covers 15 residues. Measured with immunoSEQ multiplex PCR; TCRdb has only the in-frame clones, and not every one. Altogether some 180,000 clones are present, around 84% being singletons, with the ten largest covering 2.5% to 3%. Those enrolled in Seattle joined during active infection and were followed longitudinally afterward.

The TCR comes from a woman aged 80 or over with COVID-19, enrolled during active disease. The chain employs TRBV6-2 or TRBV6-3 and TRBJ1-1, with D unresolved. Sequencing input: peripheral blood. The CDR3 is CASSYSMSLNTEAFF. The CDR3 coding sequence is TGTGCCAGCAGTTACTCGATGTCACTTAACACTGAAGCTTTCTTT.